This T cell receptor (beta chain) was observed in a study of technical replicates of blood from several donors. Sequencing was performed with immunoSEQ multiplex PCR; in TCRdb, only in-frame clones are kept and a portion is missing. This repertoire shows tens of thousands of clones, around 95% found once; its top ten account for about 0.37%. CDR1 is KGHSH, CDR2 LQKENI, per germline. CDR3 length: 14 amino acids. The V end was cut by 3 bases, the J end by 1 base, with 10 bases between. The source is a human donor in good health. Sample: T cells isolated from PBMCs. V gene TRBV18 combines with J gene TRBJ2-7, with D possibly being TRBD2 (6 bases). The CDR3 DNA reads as TGTGCCAGCTCACCTATCAGCGGGTCCTACGAGCAGTACTTC. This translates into CASSPISGSYEQYF.